A selection of T cell receptor beta chains follows, all from one sample in a study of graft-versus-host responses after intestinal transplantation. Using immunoSEQ multiplex PCR, the repertoire was profiled, and TCRdb retains in-frame clones only, with some absent. The sample records tens of thousands of clones, around 78% being singletons. Specimen: ileum tissue, collected 12 days after intestinal transplant. Receptors originate from a human patient who received an intestinal transplant, so some T cells may come from the graft donor. Each CDR3 is given with its conserved first and last residue. D genes are given only for firm matches. Size is omitted from some rows. Given values are once, few, many or a class for expanded clones.

TRBV7-8	.	.	TRBJ1-1	CASSLISGPTEAFF	TGTGCCAGCAGCTTAATTTCGGGTCCCACTGAAGCTTTCTTT
TRBV15	.	.	TRBJ1-2	CATSSLRYGYTF	TGTGCCACCAGCAGCCTTCGTTATGGCTACACCTTC
TRBV7-9	.	medium-sized	TRBJ2-5	CASSPERTAQETQYF	TGTGCCAGCAGTCCAGAGCGGACAGCTCAAGAGACCCAGTACTTC
TRBV6-4	TRBD2	few	TRBJ2-3	CASSDLAGAADTQYF	TGTGCCAGCAGTGACTTAGCGGGGGCAGCTGATACGCAGTATTTT
TRBV7-6	.	.	TRBJ1-4	CASSLGPGPNEKLFF	TGTGCCAGCAGCTTGGGGCCAGGCCCAAATGAAAAACTGTTTTTT
TRBV5-6	.	.	TRBJ1-2	CASSLGQIANYGYTF	TGTGCCAGCAGCCTAGGACAGATAGCCAACTATGGCTACACCTTC
TRBV4-1	TRBD1	.	TRBJ2-2	CASSQGQGATGELFF	TGCGCCAGCAGCCAGGGACAGGGGGCTACCGGGGAGCTGTTTTTT
TRBV13	.	.	TRBJ1-2	CASSTDRMGYGYTF	TGTGCCAGCAGCACCGACAGGATGGGCTATGGCTACACCTTC
TRBV5-1	TRBD1	.	TRBJ2-7	CASSHNPDRVYEQYF	TGCGCCAGCAGCCACAACCCCGACAGGGTATACGAGCAGTACTTC
TRBV5-4	.	.	TRBJ1-1	CASSLDGSWTEAFF	TGTGCCAGCAGCTTGGATGGGAGTTGGACTGAAGCTTTCTTT
TRBV14	.	.	TRBJ2-6	CASSQDSSSWANVLTF	TGTGCCAGCAGCCAAGATTCGAGCTCTTGGGCCAACGTCCTGACTTTC
TRBV19	TRBD1	.	TRBJ2-7	CASSPGTGPYEQYF	TGTGCCAGTAGTCCCGGGACAGGTCCCTACGAGCAGTACTTC
TRBV16	.	.	TRBJ1-2	CASSQFSRQLNYGYTF	TGTGCCAGCAGCCAATTTTCTAGGCAGCTTAACTATGGCTACACCTTC
TRBV4-2	.	.	TRBJ1-4	CASSPGRRRKLFF	TGTGCCAGCAGCCCCGGAAGGAGGAGGAAACTGTTTTTT
TRBV6-1	.	.	TRBJ1-1	CASSRSQQGPAFF	TGTGCCAGCAGTCGTTCCCAACAGGGTCCAGCTTTCTTT
TRBV20-1	.	medium-sized	TRBJ2-7	CSASGGYEQYF	TGCAGTGCTAGCGGGGGTTACGAGCAGTACTTC
TRBV7-9	.	.	TRBJ2-3	CATGGGAAGDTQYF	TGTGCCACGGGGGGCGGGGCAGCGGGGGATACGCAGTATTTT
TRBV12-5	TRBD1	.	TRBJ2-5	CATLGTGAEETQYF	TGTGCTACCTTGGGGACAGGCGCGGAGGAGACCCAGTACTTC
TRBV28	TRBD1	.	TRBJ2-7	CASRDRGPYEQYF	TGTGCCAGCAGGGACAGGGGCCCCTACGAGCAGTACTTC